These 8 T cell receptor beta chains came from one sample sequenced in a study of blood T cell repertoires in COVID-19. Clones were read by immunoSEQ multiplex PCR, and TCRdb kept only the in-frame ones, dropping some. The table lists about 72,000 clones, 70% to 90% of them singletons. The sample comprised peripheral blood. The receptors were sampled from a man aged 30 to 39 with acute or convalescent COVID-19.

The rearrangement links TRBV19 to TRBJ2-1, with 7 bases that match TRBD2. Per the germline V gene, CDR1 is LNHDA and CDR2 is SQIVND (reference sequence). V shed 9 bases and J 10 bases; nucleotides not matched to a gene: 12. This CDR3 contains 13 residues. The chain's CDR3 is CASHLGGSGEQFF. CDR3 sequence (DNA): TGTGCCAGCCACTTGGGCGGGAGTGGGGAGCAGTTCTTC.

This clone has just one count. The chain recombines TRBV7-9 with TRBJ2-3, with 9 bases lining up with TRBD2. The V gene end was trimmed by 10 bases and the J gene end by 3 bases; junction bases not matched to a gene: 20. CDR1 SEHNR and CDR2 FQNEAQ come from the germline V gene (reference sequence). The CDR3 covers 18 residues. CDR3 DNA sequence: TGTGCCACAACCGAGGCACTAGCGGGTAATTATGTGACAGATACGCAGTATTTT. It specifies CATTEALAGNYVTDTQYF.

The chain uses TRBV10-3 and TRBJ2-6; tentatively, D is TRBD1 (6 bases). CDR1 is ENHRY, CDR2 SYGVKD, per germline. V was clipped by 8 bases and J by 1 base, with 9 bases between them. The CDR3 length is 14 residues. The CDR3, as DNA: TGTGCCATCCACAGGGATTCTGGGGCCAACGTCCTGACTTTC. This sequence encodes CAIHRDSGANVLTF.

This clone was counted a single time. V is TRBV12-3 or TRBV12-4 and J is TRBJ2-1, with D uncertain. This CDR3 contains 12 residues. V dropped 7 bases and J dropped 3 bases, with 7 bases sitting between them. The CDR3 DNA is TGTGCCAGCAATCTAAACTACAATGAGCAGTTCTTC. Translation: CASNLNYNEQFF.

The chain has TRBV2 and TRBJ2-7; a weak D match, TRBD2 (6 bases). Looked up from germline, CDR1 is SNHLY and CDR2 is FYNNEI. The V and J ends lost 3 bases and 5 bases respectively, with 8 bases between them. The CDR3 loop spans 12 amino acids. This chain's CDR3 is CASSEWGDEQYF. For the CDR3, the DNA is TGTGCCAGCAGTGAGTGGGGGGACGAGCAGTACTTC. Supplemented by reference TRBV2 and TRBJ2-7, the full variable domain reads EPEVTQTPSHQVTQMGQEVILRCVPISNHLYFYWYRQILGQKVEFLVSFYNNEISEKSEIFDDQFSVERPDGSNFTLKIRSTKLEDSAMYFCASSEWGDEQYFGPGTRLTVT.

The gene calls are TRBV10-1 and TRBJ2-1; 14 bases map to TRBD2. This CDR3 is built from 15 residues. Germline V gene lookup returns CDR1 WNHNN and CDR2 SYGVQD (reference sequence). With V trimmed by 5 bases and J by 11 bases, 8 bases remained unmatched. For the CDR3, the DNA is TGCGCCAGCAGTCCCGGGACTAGCGGGAGAACTAAGCAGTTCTTC. Its translation: CASSPGTSGRTKQFF.

This clone showed up just once. This rearrangement joins TRBV2 to TRBJ2-1; 12 bases are shared with TRBD2. V gave up 10 bases and J gave up 7 bases; unmatched junction bases: 14. CDR3 size: 16 residues. CDR1 and CDR2 from the germline V gene are SNHLY and FYNNEI. As DNA, the CDR3 is TGTGCCACAAAGGAGGGCCTAGCGGGAGGGACGAATGAGCAGTTCTTC. Translated, it gives CATKEGLAGGTNEQFF.

The chain links TRBV7-9 to TRBJ1-4, with 7 bases lining up with TRBD1. Trimming at V came to 5 bases and at J to 6 bases, leaving 6 bases not matched to a gene. The CDR3 length is 14 residues. Germline loops: CDR1 SEHNR, CDR2 FQNEAQ (reference sequence). For the CDR3, the DNA is TGTGCCAGCAGCCTAGGACAGGTTGATGAAAAACTGTTTTTT. Translated: CASSLGQVDEKLFF.